This entry concerns a single T cell receptor beta chain. The data are from a study of blood T cell repertoires in COVID-19. Study context: The origin of the acute and convalescent COVID-19 samples was the United States, Italy and Spain. PBMCs, B-cell-depleted T cells, or T cells were the source of the cDNA or gDNA that made up the material.

Patients of the Seattle cohort, enrolled during active infection, were followed longitudinally. This CDR3 is 16 amino acids long. CDR1 and CDR2 (germline): LNHDA, SQIVND (reference sequence). V was pared by 1 base and J by 7 bases, with 8 bases of the junction left unmatched. Per the study methods: Cell counts per sample came from amplifying reference gene primers. Repertoires were generated with immunoSEQ multiplex PCR, while TCRdb's copy carries only in-frame clones and drops some. V and J calls and clone size follow that table, whereas D and trimming were derived from the DNA. The table lists 430,000 or so clones, over 85% of them singletons.

The sequence came from a man in his late teens or twenties with COVID-19, enrolled during active disease. The specimen sequenced was peripheral blood. The chain has TRBV19 and TRBJ2-1, with TRBD2 matching over 9 bases. The CDR3 nucleotides read TGTGCCAGTAGTATAGGGTTAGCGGGAGCCCTAAATGAGCAGTTCTTC. Protein sequence: CASSIGLAGALNEQFF.